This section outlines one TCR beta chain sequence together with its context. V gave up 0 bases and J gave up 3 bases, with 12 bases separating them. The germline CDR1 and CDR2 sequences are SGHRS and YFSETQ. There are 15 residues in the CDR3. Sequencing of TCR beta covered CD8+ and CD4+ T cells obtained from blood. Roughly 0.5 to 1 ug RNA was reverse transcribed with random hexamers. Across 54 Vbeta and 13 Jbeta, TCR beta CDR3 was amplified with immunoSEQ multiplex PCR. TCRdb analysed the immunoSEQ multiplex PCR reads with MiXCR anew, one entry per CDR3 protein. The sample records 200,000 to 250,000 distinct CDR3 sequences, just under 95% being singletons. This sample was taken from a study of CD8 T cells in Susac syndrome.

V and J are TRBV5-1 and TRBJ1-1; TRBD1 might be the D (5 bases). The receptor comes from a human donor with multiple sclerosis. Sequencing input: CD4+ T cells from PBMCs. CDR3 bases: TGCGCCAGCAGCTTGGAACCAGGGTCGGACACTGAAGCTTTCTTT. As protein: CASSLEPGSDTEAFF.